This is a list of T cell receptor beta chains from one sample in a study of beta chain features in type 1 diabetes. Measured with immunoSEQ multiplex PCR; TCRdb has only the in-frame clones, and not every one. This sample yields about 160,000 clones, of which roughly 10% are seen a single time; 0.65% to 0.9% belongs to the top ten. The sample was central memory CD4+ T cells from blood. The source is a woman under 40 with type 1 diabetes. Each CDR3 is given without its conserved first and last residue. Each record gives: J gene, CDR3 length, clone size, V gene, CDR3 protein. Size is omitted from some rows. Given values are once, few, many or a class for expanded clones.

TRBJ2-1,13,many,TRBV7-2,ASSLGASSYNEQF
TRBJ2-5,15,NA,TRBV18,ASSPSRTSGGQETQY
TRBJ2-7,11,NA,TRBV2,ASMGLAGGEQY
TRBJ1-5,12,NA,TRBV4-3,ASSPGDNNQPQH
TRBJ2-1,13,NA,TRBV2,ASRGGWDSYNEQF
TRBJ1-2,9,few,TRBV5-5,ASSLEGDYT
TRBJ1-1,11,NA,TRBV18,ASSPGVNTEAF
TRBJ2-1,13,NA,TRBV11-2,ASSPSGYPSNEQF
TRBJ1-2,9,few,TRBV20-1,SEAWGGGYT
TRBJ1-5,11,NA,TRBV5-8,ASSLTGDQPQH
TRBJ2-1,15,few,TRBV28,ASSLSQGTTGDNEQF
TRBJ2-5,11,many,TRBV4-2,ASSQDRGQTQY
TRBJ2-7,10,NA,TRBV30,SSGRNLYEQY
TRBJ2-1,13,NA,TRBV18,ASSPTSVSYNEQF
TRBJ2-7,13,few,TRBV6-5,ASRTASGVSYEQY
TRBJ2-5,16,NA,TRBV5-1,ASSLEGLAASWGETQY
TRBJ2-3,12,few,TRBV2,ASSPGSDTDTQY
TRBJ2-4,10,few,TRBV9,ASSVDRGIQY
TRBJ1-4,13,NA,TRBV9,ASSVAGGFTEKLF
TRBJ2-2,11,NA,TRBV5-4,ASSRDRHGELF
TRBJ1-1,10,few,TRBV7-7,ASSKWDRGAF
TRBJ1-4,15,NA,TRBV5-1,ASRRGTGGATNEKLF
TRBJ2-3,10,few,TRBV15,ATSPSSDTQY
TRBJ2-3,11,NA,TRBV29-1,SVFYSYTDTQY
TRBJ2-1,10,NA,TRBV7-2,ASSATSNEQF
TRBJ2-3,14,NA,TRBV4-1,ASSQGGAESTDTQY
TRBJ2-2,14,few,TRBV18,ASSRGAGVDTGELF
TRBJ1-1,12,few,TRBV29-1,SVGRGDGNTEAF
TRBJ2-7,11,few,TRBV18,ASSWTGDGEQY
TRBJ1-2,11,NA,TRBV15,ATSRDEGRGYT
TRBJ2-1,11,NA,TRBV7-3,ASSFSENNEQF
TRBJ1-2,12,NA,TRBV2,ASRETPSNYGYT
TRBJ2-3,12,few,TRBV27,ASSRPTSTDTQY
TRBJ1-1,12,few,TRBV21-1,ASSKRGENTEAF
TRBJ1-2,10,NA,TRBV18,ASSPRENGYT
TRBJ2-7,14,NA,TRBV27,ASSLLLAGRPYEQY
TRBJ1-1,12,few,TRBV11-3,ASSLASGDGRAF
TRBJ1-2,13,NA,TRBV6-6,ASSYGVGHTYGYT
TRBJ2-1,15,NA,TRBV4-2,ASSQEGSAGVFDEQF
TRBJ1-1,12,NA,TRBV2,ASSLREMNTEAF
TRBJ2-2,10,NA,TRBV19,ASSTSTGELF
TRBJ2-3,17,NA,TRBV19,ASSIDRDLWQGVRGTQY
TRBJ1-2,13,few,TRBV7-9,ASSRTGDRIYGYT
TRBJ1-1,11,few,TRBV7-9,ASSTQQGTEAF
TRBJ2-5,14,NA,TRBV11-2,ASSLGGDPSQETQY
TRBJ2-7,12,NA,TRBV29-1,SVDAGTEKYEQY
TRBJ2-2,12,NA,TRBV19,ATTPGQNTGELF
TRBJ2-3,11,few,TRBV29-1,SVRTGVTDTQY
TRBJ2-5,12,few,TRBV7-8,ASSYVAGGETQY
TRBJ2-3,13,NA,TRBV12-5,ASGVDSPFTDTQY
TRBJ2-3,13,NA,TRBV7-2,ASSLNRGSTDTQY
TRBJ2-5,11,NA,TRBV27,ASRGWAGETQY
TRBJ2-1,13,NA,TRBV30,AWSPTSGRYNEQF
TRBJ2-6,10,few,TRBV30,TLDTGANVLT
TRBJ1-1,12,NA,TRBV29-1,SALDRVRNTEAF